A selection of T cell receptor beta chains follows, all from one sample in a study of blood T cell repertoires in COVID-19. Only in-frame clones appear in the TCRdb table, and some are missing; sequencing was by immunoSEQ multiplex PCR. This table has hundreds of thousands of clones, about 89% appearing once. The material sequenced was peripheral blood. The source is a woman aged 45-65 years with COVID-19, enrolled during active disease. The CDR3 runs from the conserved cysteine through the conserved F or W. A D gene is named only where the DNA matches it firmly. Clone size appears in some rows only: once, few, many, or a class for an expanded clone.

CDR3nt: TGTGCCAGCAGTGAAGGTCAATCTGGTACATCCTACGAGCAGTACTTC; CDR3aa: CASSEGQSGTSYEQYF; v_gene: TRBV6-1; j_gene: TRBJ2-7; abundance: NA; d_gene: NA
CDR3nt: TGTGCCAGTAGTATGGATCGGACCGACAGGGCCCAAGAGACCCAGTACTTC; CDR3aa: CASSMDRTDRAQETQYF; v_gene: TRBV19; j_gene: TRBJ2-5; abundance: once; d_gene: TRBD1
CDR3nt: TGTGCCAGCAGGGAAGCGGAGCACCCTTTCTACAATGAGCAGTTCTTC; CDR3aa: CASREAEHPFYNEQFF; v_gene: TRBV6-1; j_gene: TRBJ2-1; abundance: NA; d_gene: NA
CDR3nt: TGTGCCAGCAGCGTAGCGGGAGCGAATCACAATGAGCAGTTCTTC; CDR3aa: CASSVAGANHNEQFF; v_gene: TRBV7-9; j_gene: TRBJ2-1; abundance: NA; d_gene: TRBD2
CDR3nt: TGTGCCAGCAGGGCGAGACAGGGGACCTACGAGCAGTACTTC; CDR3aa: CASRARQGTYEQYF; v_gene: TRBV2; j_gene: TRBJ2-7; abundance: NA; d_gene: TRBD1
CDR3nt: TGTGCCAGCAGCGTAGCGAGGGATAGTATGAACACTGAAGCTTTCTTT; CDR3aa: CASSVARDSMNTEAFF; v_gene: TRBV9; j_gene: TRBJ1-1; abundance: NA; d_gene: NA
CDR3nt: TGTGCCACCAGTGATCCCGGGACAGGGGAACAAGAGACCCAGTACTTC; CDR3aa: CATSDPGTGEQETQYF; v_gene: TRBV24-1; j_gene: TRBJ2-5; abundance: NA; d_gene: TRBD1
CDR3nt: TGCGCCAGCAGCAGGGGACAGGGGGCGATTACTGAAGCTTTCTTT; CDR3aa: CASSRGQGAITEAFF; v_gene: TRBV5-1; j_gene: TRBJ1-1; abundance: once; d_gene: TRBD1
CDR3nt: TGTGCCAGCAGCGTAGCGAGTCTGACTAACTATGGCTACACCTTC; CDR3aa: CASSVASLTNYGYTF; v_gene: TRBV9; j_gene: TRBJ1-2; abundance: NA; d_gene: NA
CDR3nt: TGTGCCAGCAGTGGGTTGGCGGGCATTGGACCAGATACGCAGTATTTT; CDR3aa: CASSGLAGIGPDTQYF; v_gene: TRBV5-6; j_gene: TRBJ2-3; abundance: NA; d_gene: NA
CDR3nt: TGTGCCAGCAGCCTTGGACTAGCGGGAGGGTACAGTGAGCAGTTCTTC; CDR3aa: CASSLGLAGGYSEQFF; v_gene: TRBV5-6; j_gene: TRBJ2-1; abundance: once; d_gene: TRBD2
CDR3nt: TGTGCCAGCAGCCCCCGGAACAAACAGGCCTATGGCTACACCTTC; CDR3aa: CASSPRNKQAYGYTF; v_gene: TRBV7-2; j_gene: TRBJ1-2; abundance: NA; d_gene: NA
CDR3nt: TGTGCCACCAGTGACCCGTCGGGGACAGGGGGGTTGGATGAGCAGTTCTTC; CDR3aa: CATSDPSGTGGLDEQFF; v_gene: TRBV24-1; j_gene: TRBJ2-1; abundance: few; d_gene: TRBD1
CDR3nt: TGTGCCAGCAGCTTAGTAGGCGGGGCTAGCACAGATACGCAGTATTTT; CDR3aa: CASSLVGGASTDTQYF; v_gene: TRBV7-6; j_gene: TRBJ2-3; abundance: NA; d_gene: NA